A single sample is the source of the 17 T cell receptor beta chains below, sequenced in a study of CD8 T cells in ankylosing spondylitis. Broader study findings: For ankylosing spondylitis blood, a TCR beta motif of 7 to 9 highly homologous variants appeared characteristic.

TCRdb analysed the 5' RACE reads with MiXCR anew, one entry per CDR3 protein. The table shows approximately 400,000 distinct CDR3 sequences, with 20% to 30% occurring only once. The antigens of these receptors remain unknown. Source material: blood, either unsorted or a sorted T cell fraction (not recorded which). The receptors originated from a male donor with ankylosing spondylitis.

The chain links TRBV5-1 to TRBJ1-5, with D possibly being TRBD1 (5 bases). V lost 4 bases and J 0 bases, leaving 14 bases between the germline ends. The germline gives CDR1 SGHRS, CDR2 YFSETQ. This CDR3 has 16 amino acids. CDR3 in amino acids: CASSLGTPDSNQPQHF. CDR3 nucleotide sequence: TGCGCCAGCAGCCTAGGGACGCCAGATAGCAATCAGCCCCAGCATTTT.

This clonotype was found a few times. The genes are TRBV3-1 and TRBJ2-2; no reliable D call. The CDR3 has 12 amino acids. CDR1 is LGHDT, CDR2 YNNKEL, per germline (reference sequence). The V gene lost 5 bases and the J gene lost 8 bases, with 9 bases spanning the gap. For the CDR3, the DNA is TGTGCCAGCAGCAGTTCCCAAGGGGAGCTGTTTTTT. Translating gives CASSSSQGELFF.

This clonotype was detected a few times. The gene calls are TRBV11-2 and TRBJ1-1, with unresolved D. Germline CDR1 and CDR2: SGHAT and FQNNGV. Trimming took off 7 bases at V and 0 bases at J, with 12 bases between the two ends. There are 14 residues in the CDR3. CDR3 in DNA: TGTGCCAGCACCTTGGTGCTCATGAACACTGAAGCTTTCTTT. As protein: CASTLVLMNTEAFF.

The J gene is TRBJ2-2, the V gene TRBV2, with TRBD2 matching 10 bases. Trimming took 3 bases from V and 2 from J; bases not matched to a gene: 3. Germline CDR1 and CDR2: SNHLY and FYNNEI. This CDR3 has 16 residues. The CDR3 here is CASSDGLAANTGELFF. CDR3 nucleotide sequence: TGTGCCAGCAGTGATGGACTAGCGGCAAACACCGGGGAGCTGTTTTTT.

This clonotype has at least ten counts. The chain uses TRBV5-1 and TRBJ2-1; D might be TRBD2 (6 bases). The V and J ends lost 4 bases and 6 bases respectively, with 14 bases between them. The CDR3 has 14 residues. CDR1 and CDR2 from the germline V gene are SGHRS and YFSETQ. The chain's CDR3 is CASSLGGPTNEQFF. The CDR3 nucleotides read TGCGCCAGCAGCCTCGGGGGACCGACCAATGAGCAGTTCTTC. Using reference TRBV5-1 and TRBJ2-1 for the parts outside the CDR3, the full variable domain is KAGVTQTPRYLIKTRGQQVTLSCSPISGHRSVSWYQQTPGQGLQFLFEYFSETQRNKGNFPGRFSGRQFSNSRSEMNVSTLELGDSALYLCASSLGGPTNEQFFGPGTRLTVL.

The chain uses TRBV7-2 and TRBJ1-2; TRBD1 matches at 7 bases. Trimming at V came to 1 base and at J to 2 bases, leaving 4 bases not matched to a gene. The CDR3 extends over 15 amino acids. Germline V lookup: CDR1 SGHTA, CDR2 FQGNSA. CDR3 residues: CASSLGQGPNYGYTF. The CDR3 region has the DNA TGTGCCAGCAGCTTAGGACAGGGCCCCAACTATGGCTACACCTTC.

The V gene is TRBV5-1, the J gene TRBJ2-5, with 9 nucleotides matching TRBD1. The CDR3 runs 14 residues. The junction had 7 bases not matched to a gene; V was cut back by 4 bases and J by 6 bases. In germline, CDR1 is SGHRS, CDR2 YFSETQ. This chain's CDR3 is CASSPGQGGQTQYF. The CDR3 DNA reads TGCGCCAGCAGCCCGGGACAGGGTGGGCAGACCCAGTACTTC.

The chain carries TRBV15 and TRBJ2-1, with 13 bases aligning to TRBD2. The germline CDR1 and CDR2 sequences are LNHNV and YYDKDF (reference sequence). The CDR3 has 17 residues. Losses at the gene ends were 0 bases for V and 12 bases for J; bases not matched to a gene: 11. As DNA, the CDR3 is TGTGCCACCAGCAGAGATAGGACTAGCGGGAGACTCGAAGTGCAGTTCTTC. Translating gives CATSRDRTSGRLEVQFF.

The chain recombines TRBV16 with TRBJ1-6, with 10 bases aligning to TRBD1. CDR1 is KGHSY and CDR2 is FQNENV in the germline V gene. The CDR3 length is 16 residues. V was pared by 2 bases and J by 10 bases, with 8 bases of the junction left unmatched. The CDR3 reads CASSQRGQGNGSPLHF. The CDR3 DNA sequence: TGTGCCAGCAGCCAACGGGGACAGGGGAACGGCTCACCCCTCCACTTT.

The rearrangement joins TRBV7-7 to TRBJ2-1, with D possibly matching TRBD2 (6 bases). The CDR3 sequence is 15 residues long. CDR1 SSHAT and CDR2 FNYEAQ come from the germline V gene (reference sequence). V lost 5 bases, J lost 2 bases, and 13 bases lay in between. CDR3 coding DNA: TGTGCCAGCAGCGTTTCGGAGGGACCCTACAATGAGCAGTTCTTC. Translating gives CASSVSEGPYNEQFF. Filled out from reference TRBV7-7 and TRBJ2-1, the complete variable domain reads GAGVSQSPRYKVTKRGQDVTLRCDPISSHATLYWYQQALGQGPEFLTYFNYEAQPDKSGLPSDRFSAERPEGSISTLTIQRTEQRDSAMYRCASSVSEGPYNEQFFGPGTRLTVL.

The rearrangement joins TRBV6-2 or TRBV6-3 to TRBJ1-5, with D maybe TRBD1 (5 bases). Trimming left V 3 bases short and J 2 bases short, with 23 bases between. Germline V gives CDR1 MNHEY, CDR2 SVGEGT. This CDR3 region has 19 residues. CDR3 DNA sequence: TGTGCCAGCAGTTATAACGGGGGAGTCTCCAGTTCGGGCAATCAGCCCCAGCATTTT. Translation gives CASSYNGGVSSSGNQPQHF.

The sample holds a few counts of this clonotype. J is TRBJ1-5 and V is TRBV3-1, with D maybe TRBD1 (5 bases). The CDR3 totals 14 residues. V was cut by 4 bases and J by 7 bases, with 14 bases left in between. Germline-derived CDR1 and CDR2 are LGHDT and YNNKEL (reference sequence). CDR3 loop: CASSPQVSGQPQHF. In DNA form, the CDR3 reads TGTGCCAGCAGCCCACAGGTCTCGGGGCAGCCCCAGCATTTT.

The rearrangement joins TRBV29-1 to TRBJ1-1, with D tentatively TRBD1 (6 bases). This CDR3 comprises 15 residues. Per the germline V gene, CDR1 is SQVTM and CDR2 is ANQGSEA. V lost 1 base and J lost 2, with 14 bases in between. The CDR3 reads CSVEAEDRYNTEAFF. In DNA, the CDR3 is TGCAGCGTTGAAGCCGAAGACAGGTATAACACTGAAGCTTTCTTT.

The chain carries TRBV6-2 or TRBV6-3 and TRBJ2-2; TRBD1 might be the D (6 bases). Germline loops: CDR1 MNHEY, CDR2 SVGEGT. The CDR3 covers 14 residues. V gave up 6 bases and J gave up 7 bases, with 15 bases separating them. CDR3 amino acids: CASSPQGESGELFF. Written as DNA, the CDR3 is TGTGCCAGCAGCCCACAGGGTGAGAGCGGGGAGCTGTTTTTT.

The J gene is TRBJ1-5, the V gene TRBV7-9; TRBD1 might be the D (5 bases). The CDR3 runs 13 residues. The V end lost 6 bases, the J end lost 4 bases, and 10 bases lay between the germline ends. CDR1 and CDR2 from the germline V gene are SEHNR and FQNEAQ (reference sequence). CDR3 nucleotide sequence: TGTGCCAGCAGTCGGGAGGGGAATCAGCCCCAGCATTTT. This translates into CASSREGNQPQHF.

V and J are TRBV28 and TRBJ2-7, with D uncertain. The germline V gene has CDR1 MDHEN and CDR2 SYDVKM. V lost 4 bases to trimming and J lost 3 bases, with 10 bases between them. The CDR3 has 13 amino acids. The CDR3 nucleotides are TGTGCCAGCAGTTCCGTTGGCCACTACGAGCAGTACGTC. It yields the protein CASSSVGHYEQYV.

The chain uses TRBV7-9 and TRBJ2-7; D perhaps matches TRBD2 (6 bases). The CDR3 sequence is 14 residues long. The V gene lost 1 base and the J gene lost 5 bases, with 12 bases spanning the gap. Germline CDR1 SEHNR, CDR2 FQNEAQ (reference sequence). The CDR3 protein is CASSLVGGEDEQYF. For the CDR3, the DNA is TGTGCCAGCAGCTTAGTCGGGGGTGAGGACGAGCAGTACTTC.